Shown below are 18 T cell receptor beta chains from a single sample sequenced in a study of blood T cell repertoires in COVID-19. Sequenced by immunoSEQ multiplex PCR; TCRdb stores in-frame clones only, minus some. The sample lists about 300,000 clones, 89% seen once, with about 1.7% in the top ten. Sequenced sample: peripheral blood. These TCRs come from a woman aged 25 to 45 with COVID-19, enrolled during active disease.

The chain joins TRBV2 to TRBJ2-2; tentatively, D is TRBD2 (5 bases). This CDR3 is 14 amino acids long. CDR1 is SNHLY, CDR2 FYNNEI, per germline. Trimming took off 6 bases at V and 5 bases at J, with 13 bases between the two ends. The CDR3, as DNA: TGTGCCAGCAGGGCGGAGGAGGTAACCGGGGAGCTGTTTTTT. Translation gives CASRAEEVTGELFF.

The chain couples TRBV28 to TRBJ1-5; D is perhaps TRBD1 (5 bases). The CDR3 has 17 residues. Germline CDR1 and CDR2: MDHEN and SYDVKM. With 5 bases removed from V and 3 bases from J, the gap between germline ends came to 20 bases. The CDR3 sequence: CASSDPGGGAINQPQHF. CDR3 nucleotides: TGTGCCAGCAGTGACCCCGGCGGAGGGGCGATCAATCAGCCCCAGCATTTT.

J is TRBJ1-2 and V is TRBV29-1; TRBD1 matches at 9 bases. The V gene end was trimmed by 7 bases and the J gene end by 5 bases; junction bases not matched to a gene: 20. Germline-derived CDR1 and CDR2 are SQVTM and ANQGSEA. The CDR3 totals 17 residues. The CDR3 DNA reads TGCAGCGCAGATCTCCGCGAACAGGGGGCGGTTGGATATGGCTACACCTTC. It encodes CSADLREQGAVGYGYTF.

This clone turned up a few times. The chain employs TRBV5-1 and TRBJ2-5; 9 bases fit TRBD2. The junction had 9 bases not matched to a gene; V was cut back by 3 bases and J by 0 bases. This CDR3 has 17 amino acids. CDR1 is SGHRS and CDR2 is YFSETQ in the germline V gene. The CDR3 sequence: CASSSGSGGRNQETQYF. The CDR3 nucleotides read TGCGCCAGCAGCTCGGGTAGCGGGGGAAGAAACCAAGAGACCCAGTACTTC.

The chain is built from TRBV5-1 and TRBJ2-7, with D maybe TRBD1 (5 bases). The CDR3 runs to 16 residues. Trimming stripped 4 bases from V and 3 bases from J, with 20 bases between. Germline CDR1 and CDR2: SGHRS and YFSETQ. The CDR3 DNA reads TGCGCCAGCAGCCCCCGGCCCGACAGTTACCTCTACGAGCAGTACGTC. Its protein is CASSPRPDSYLYEQYV.

This rearrangement joins TRBV19 to TRBJ1-5; D unclear. Trimming shortened V by 8 bases and J by 7 bases, and 9 bases separated the two germline ends. This CDR3 region has 11 residues. The germline CDR1 and CDR2 sequences are LNHDA and SQIVND (reference sequence). As DNA, the CDR3 is TGTGCCAGTTCTCTCGGGCAGCCCCAGCATTTT. Amino acid sequence: CASSLGQPQHF.

CDR3 bases: TGCGCCAGCAGCCAAGATGACAGACGCACAGATACGCAGTATTTT. Translated: CASSQDDRRTDTQYF. V usage is TRBV4-1 and J usage is TRBJ2-3, with TRBD1 as a possible D gene (5 bases). With 0 bases removed from V and 1 base from J, the gap between germline ends came to 8 bases. The CDR3 has 15 residues. Looked up from germline, CDR1 is MGHRA and CDR2 is YSYEKL.

The CDR3 loop reads CASSEGSGTTDTQYF. CDR3 coding DNA: TGTGCCAGCAGTGAGGGTAGCGGGACAACAGATACGCAGTATTTT. The V call is TRBV2, the J call TRBJ2-3; 8 bases agree with TRBD2. This CDR3 has 15 residues. V lost 3 bases to trimming and J lost 3 bases; unmatched junction nucleotides: 5. In germline, CDR1 is SNHLY, CDR2 FYNNEI.

The chain combines TRBV28 with TRBJ2-7; D is possibly TRBD1 (5 bases). Germline CDR1 is MDHEN and CDR2 is SYDVKM. The ends were cut back, 3 bases at V and 2 bases at J, with 11 bases in the middle. The CDR3 has 14 residues. The CDR3 bases are TGTGCCAGCAGTTTGCTCAGGGTCCCCTACGAGCAGTACGTC. Protein: CASSLLRVPYEQYV.

The rearrangement links TRBV7-9 to TRBJ1-3; 9 bases align to TRBD1. CDR1 and CDR2 (germline): SEHNR, FQNEAQ (reference sequence). The CDR3 is made up of 18 amino acids. The V and J ends lost 5 bases and 0 bases, in that order; junction bases with no gene match: 11. The DNA for the CDR3 is TGTGCCAGCAGCGCGAGCTATCGGGACAGGGACTCTGGAAACACCATATATTTT. This codes for CASSASYRDRDSGNTIYF.

The V gene is TRBV2, the J gene TRBJ2-3, with 11 positions matching TRBD2. V gave up 6 bases and J gave up 2 bases; unmatched junction bases: 7. CDR1 and CDR2 from the germline V gene are SNHLY and FYNNEI. The CDR3 is made up of 16 amino acids. The CDR3 DNA reads TGTGCCAGCAGGCCAACTAGCGGGGGCATCACAGATACGCAGTATTTT. Translating it yields CASRPTSGGITDTQYF.

This clone was seen only once. J is TRBJ2-2 and V is TRBV18; D possibly corresponds to TRBD1 (7 bases). This CDR3 comprises 15 residues. Per the germline V gene, CDR1 is KGHSH and CDR2 is LQKENI. The germline V and J ends were trimmed by 3 bases and 5 bases, with 13 bases remaining between them. CDR3 amino acids: CASSPRTGGTGELFF. The CDR3 nucleotides are TGTGCCAGCTCACCCAGGACAGGAGGGACCGGGGAGCTGTTTTTT.

The genes are TRBV3-1 (or the pseudogene TRBV3-2) and TRBJ1-6; 12 bases are shared with TRBD1. The CDR3 contains 17 residues. Germline CDR1 is LGHDT and CDR2 is YNNKEL (reference sequence). With V trimmed by 4 bases and J by 0 bases, 1 base remained unmatched. CDR3 region: CASSRGQGASYNSPLHF. The CDR3 nucleotides are TGTGCCAGCAGCCGGGGACAGGGGGCCTCCTATAATTCACCCCTCCACTTT.

In its sample, this clone was seen a few times. The gene calls are TRBV2 and TRBJ1-6, with D possibly TRBD1 on 5 matching bases. The CDR3 extends over 13 amino acids. Trimming cost V 7 bases and J 7 bases, with 11 bases left between them. Germline-derived CDR1 and CDR2 are SNHLY and FYNNEI. DNA of the CDR3: TGTGCCAGCACAGGGTTTGTGAATTCACCCCTCCACTTT. Protein sequence: CASTGFVNSPLHF. Supplemented by reference TRBV2 and TRBJ1-6, the full variable domain reads EPEVTQTPSHQVTQMGQEVILRCVPISNHLYFYWYRQILGQKVEFLVSFYNNEISEKSEIFDDQFSVERPDGSNFTLKIRSTKLEDSAMYFCASTGFVNSPLHFGNGTRLTVT.

V and J are TRBV7-2 and TRBJ2-1; 10 bases are shared with TRBD1. V gave up 1 base and J gave up 5 bases; unmatched junction bases: 11. Germline CDR1 reads SGHTA; CDR2 reads FQGNSA. The CDR3 covers 18 residues. CDR3 protein: CASSLVGGPGQGHNEQFF. DNA for the CDR3: TGTGCCAGCAGCTTAGTAGGGGGGCCGGGACAGGGGCACAATGAGCAGTTCTTC. Filled out from reference TRBV7-2 and TRBJ2-1, the complete variable domain reads GAGVSQSPSNKVTEKGKDVELRCDPISGHTALYWYRQSLGQGLEFLIYFQGNSAPDKSGLPSDRFSAERTGGSVSTLTIQRTQQEDSAVYLCASSLVGGPGQGHNEQFFGPGTRLTVL.

This clone was recorded once. The chain recombines TRBV29-1 with TRBJ1-2; D is unclear. Trimming stripped 0 bases from V and 8 bases from J, with 7 bases between. This CDR3 spans 11 amino acids. Germline V gene lookup returns CDR1 SQVTM and CDR2 ANQGSEA. CDR3 sequence (DNA): TGCAGCGTTGAAGAAAAGGAGGGCTACACCTTC. Protein sequence: CSVEEKEGYTF. The full variable domain, with the rest looked up from reference TRBV29-1 and TRBJ1-2, is SAVISQKPSRDICQRGTSLTIQCQVDSQVTMMFWYRQQPGQSLTLIATANQGSEATYESGFVIDKFPISRPNLTFSTLTVSNMSPEDSSIYLCSVEEKEGYTFGSGTRLTVV.

This chain links TRBV29-1 with TRBJ1-2, with D possibly matching TRBD1 (6 bases). The germline V and J ends were trimmed by 6 bases and 4 bases, with 12 bases remaining between them. There are 12 residues in the CDR3. Germline CDR1 SQVTM, CDR2 ANQGSEA. The CDR3 coding sequence is TGCAGCGTAACCGACAGGACCTATGGCTACACCTTC. It encodes CSVTDRTYGYTF.

The CDR3 reads CASSHGGTGAGKNIQYF. CDR3 in DNA: TGTGCCAGCAGTCACGGGGGAACCGGGGCTGGCAAAAACATTCAGTACTTC. This chain uses TRBV6-6 with TRBJ2-4; D possibly corresponds to TRBD2 (6 bases). The CDR3 contains 17 residues. V was clipped by 5 bases and J by 3 bases, with 20 bases between them. The germline CDR1 and CDR2 sequences are MNHNY and SVGAGI (reference sequence).